This TCR beta chain was recovered during a study of spatial heterogeneity in lung cancer. Broader study findings: Ubiquitous expanded tumor TCRs were observed in blood more at resection than follow-up.

Every TCR cDNA molecule bore a unique molecular identifier. TCRdb recomputed calls from the 5' RACE reads with MiXCR, one row per CDR3 protein. The table has about 22,000 distinct CDR3 sequences, 4.5% to 7% seen once. This clonotype was picked up many times. The antigen remains unidentified. Time point indicated: sample taken at primary tumor resection. The CDR3 is 18 residues long. Trimming left V 5 bases short and J 0 bases short, with 20 bases between. Per germline, CDR1 MNHNS and CDR2 SASEGT. The origin of this receptor is a male donor with early-stage non-small cell lung cancer. V gene TRBV6-1 combines with J gene TRBJ1-3; D might be TRBD1 (6 bases). The sequences come from PBMCs, collected at surgery. The CDR3 region is CASSLSGQTLPSGNTIYF. The CDR3 region has the DNA TGTGCCAGCAGTCTCTCAGGACAGACCTTACCCTCTGGAAACACCATATATTTT.